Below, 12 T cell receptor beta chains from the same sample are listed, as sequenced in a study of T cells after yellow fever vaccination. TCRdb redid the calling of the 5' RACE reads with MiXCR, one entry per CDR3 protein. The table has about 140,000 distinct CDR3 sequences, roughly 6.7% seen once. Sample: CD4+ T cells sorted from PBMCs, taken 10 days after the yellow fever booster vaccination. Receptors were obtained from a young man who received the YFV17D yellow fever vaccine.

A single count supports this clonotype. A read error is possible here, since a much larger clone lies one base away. DNA for the CDR3: TGCGCCAGCAGCCATCGGGACACCACAGATACGCAGTATTTT. It codes for CASSHRDTTDTQYF. The chain couples TRBV5-1 to TRBJ2-3; D is possibly TRBD1 (6 bases). Trimming took off 4 bases at V and 2 bases at J, with 11 bases between the two ends. CDR3 size: 14 residues. Germline CDR1 is SGHRS and CDR2 is YFSETQ.

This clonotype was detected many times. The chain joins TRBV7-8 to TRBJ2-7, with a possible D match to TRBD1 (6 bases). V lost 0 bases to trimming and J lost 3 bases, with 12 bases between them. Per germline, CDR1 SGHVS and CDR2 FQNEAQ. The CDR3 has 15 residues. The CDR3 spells CASSLAGYRDYEQYF. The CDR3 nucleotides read TGTGCCAGCAGCTTAGCAGGCTACAGGGACTACGAGCAGTACTTC.

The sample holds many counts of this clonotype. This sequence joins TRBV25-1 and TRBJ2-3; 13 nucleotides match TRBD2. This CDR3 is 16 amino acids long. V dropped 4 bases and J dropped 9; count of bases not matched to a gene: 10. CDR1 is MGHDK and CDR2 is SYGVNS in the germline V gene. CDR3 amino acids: CASSGWTSGSSETQYF. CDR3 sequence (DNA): TGTGCCAGCAGTGGTTGGACTAGCGGGAGTTCGGAGACGCAGTATTTT.

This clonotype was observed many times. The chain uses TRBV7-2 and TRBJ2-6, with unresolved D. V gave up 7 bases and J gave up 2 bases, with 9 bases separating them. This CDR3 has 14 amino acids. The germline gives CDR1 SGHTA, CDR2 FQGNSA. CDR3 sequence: CASTSATGANVLTF. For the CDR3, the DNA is TGTGCCAGCACCTCGGCCACTGGGGCCAACGTCCTGACTTTC.

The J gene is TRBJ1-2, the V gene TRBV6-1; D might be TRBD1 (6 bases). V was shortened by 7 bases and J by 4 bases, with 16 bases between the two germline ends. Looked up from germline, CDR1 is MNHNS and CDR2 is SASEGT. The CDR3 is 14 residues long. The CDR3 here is CASTPGTIPYGYTF. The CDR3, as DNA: TGTGCCAGCACCCCCGGGACAATCCCCTATGGCTACACCTTC.

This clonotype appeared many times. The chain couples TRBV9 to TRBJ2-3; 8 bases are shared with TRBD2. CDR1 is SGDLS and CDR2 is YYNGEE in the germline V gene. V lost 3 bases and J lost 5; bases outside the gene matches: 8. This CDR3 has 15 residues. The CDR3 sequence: CASSADGGVVDTQYF. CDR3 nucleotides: TGTGCCAGCAGCGCGGACGGGGGGGTGGTAGATACGCAGTATTTT.

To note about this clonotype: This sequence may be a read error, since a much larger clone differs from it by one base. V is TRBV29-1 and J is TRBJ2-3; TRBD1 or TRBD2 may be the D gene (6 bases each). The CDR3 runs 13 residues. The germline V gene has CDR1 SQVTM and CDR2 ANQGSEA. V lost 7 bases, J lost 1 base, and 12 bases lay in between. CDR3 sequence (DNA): TGCAGCGATGGGGGGCGGGGCACAGATACGCAGTATTTT. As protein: CSDGGRGTDTQYF.

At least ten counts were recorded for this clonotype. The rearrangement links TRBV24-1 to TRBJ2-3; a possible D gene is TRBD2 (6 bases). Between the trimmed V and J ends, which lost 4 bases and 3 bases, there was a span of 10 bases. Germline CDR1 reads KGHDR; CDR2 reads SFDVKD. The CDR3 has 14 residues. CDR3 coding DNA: TGTGCCACCAGTGACCCGGGAGAGACAGATACGCAGTATTTT. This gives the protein CATSDPGETDTQYF.

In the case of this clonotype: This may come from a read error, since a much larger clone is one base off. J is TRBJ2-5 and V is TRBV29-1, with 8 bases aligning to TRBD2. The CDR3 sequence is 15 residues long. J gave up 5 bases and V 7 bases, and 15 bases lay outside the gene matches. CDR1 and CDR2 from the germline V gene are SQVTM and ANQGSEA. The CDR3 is CSDAVGRGYRETQYF. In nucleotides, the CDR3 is TGCAGCGATGCCGTCGGGAGGGGGTACCGGGAGACCCAGTACTTC.

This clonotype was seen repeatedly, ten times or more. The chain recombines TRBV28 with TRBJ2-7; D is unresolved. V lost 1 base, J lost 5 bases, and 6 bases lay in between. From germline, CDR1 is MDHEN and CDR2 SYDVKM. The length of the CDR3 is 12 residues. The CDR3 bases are TGTGCCAGCAGTTTATCTGGCGACGAGCAGTACTTC. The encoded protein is CASSLSGDEQYF.

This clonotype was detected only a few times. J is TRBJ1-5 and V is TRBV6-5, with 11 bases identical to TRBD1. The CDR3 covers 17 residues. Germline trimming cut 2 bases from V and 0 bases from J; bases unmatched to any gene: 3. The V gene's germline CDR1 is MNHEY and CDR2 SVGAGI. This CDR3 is CASSYGTGGYSNQPQHF. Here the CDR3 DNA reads TGTGCCAGCAGTTACGGGACAGGGGGTTATAGCAATCAGCCCCAGCATTTT.

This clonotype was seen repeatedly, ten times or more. The CDR3 DNA is TGTGCCTGGAGAGCAAAAGGGACAGATGAAAAACTGTTTTTT. This encodes CAWRAKGTDEKLFF. The chain couples TRBV30 to TRBJ1-4, with 7 bases lining up with TRBD1. V was clipped by 3 bases and J by 6 bases; unmatched bases: 7. Germline V CDR1 and CDR2: GTSNPN, SVGIG (reference sequence). The CDR3 is made up of 14 amino acids.